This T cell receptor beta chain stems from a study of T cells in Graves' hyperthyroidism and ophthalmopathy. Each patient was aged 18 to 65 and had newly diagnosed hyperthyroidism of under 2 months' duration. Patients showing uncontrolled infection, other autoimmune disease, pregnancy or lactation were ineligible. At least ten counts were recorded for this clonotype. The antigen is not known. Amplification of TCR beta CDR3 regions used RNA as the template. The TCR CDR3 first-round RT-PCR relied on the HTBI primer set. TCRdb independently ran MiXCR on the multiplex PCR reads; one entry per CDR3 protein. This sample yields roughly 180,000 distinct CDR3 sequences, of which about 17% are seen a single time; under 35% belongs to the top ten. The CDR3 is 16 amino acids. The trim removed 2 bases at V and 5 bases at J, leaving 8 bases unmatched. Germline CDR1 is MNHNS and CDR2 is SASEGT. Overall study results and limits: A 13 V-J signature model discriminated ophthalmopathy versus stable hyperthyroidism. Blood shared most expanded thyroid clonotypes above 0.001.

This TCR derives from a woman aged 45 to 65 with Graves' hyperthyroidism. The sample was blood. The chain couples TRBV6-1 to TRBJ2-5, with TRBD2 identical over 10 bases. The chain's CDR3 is CASSEQSSGGWETQYF. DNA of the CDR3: TGTGCCAGCAGTGAACAATCTAGCGGGGGTTGGGAGACCCAGTACTTC.